What follows are 11 T cell receptor beta chains derived from one specimen sequenced in a study of T cells after yellow fever vaccination. A single record per CDR3 protein comes from TCRdb applying MiXCR to the 5' RACE reads. Of about 140,000 distinct CDR3 sequences in the sample, approximately 6.6% are singletons; the top ten hold 0.5% to 0.65%. The sequencing here drew on CD4+ T cells sorted from PBMCs, taken 10 days after the yellow fever booster vaccination. The origin of the receptors is a man aged 30 to 45 who received the YFV17D yellow fever vaccine.

This clonotype was picked up many times. The chain has TRBV5-1 and TRBJ2-1; D gene ambiguous. CDR1 and CDR2 (germline): SGHRS, YFSETQ. V was cut by 1 base and J by 10 bases, with 12 bases left in between. The CDR3 loop spans 13 amino acids. The CDR3, as DNA: TGCGCCAGCAGCTTGATACCCGGGTTAGAGCAGTTCTTC. This codes for CASSLIPGLEQFF.

This clonotype was found many times. The genes are TRBV12-3 or TRBV12-4 and TRBJ1-3; TRBD1 matches 7 bases. V shed 6 bases and J 7 bases; nucleotides not matched to a gene: 12. CDR3 length: 15 residues. The CDR3 protein is CASSPPRGGWNTIYF. CDR3 in DNA: TGTGCCAGCAGCCCCCCCAGGGGGGGATGGAACACCATATATTTT.

This clonotype was picked up many times. CDR3 coding DNA: TGTGCCAGCAGCCACCGACCTAGGGGAACTGAAGCTTTCTTT. It yields the protein CASSHRPRGTEAFF. The genes are TRBV14 and TRBJ1-1; a possible D gene is TRBD1 (5 bases). V lost 3 bases to trimming and J lost 5 bases, with 13 bases between them. This CDR3 comprises 14 residues. Germline V CDR1 and CDR2: SGHDN, FVKESK.

The sample holds many counts of this clonotype. The genes are TRBV20-1 and TRBJ2-1; D may be TRBD2 (7 bases). Trimming shortened V by 6 bases and J by 8 bases, and 14 bases separated the two germline ends. Germline lookup yields CDR1 DFQATT and CDR2 SNEGSKA (reference sequence). The CDR3 length is 12 residues. The CDR3 spells CSARRGAYEQFF. The CDR3 DNA follows: TGCAGTGCACGACGGGGGGCCTATGAGCAGTTCTTC.

This clonotype was detected many times. V and J are TRBV20-1 and TRBJ2-1; 13 bases line up with TRBD2. Germline values: CDR1 DFQATT, CDR2 SNEGSKA (reference sequence). The CDR3 is 17 residues long. Trimming took 1 base from V and 8 from J; bases not matched to a gene: 11. This chain's CDR3 is CSARVIRRTSGSDEQFF. The DNA for the CDR3 is TGCAGTGCTAGAGTAATACGACGGACTAGCGGGAGCGATGAGCAGTTCTTC.

This clonotype appeared a few times. The V and J genes are TRBV24-1 and TRBJ1-3; D call uncertain. This CDR3 comprises 11 residues. Per the germline V gene, CDR1 is KGHDR and CDR2 is SFDVKD. The V and J ends lost 11 bases and 4 bases respectively, with 8 bases between them. As DNA, the CDR3 is TGTGCCAGCAACCGAGGAAACACCATATATTTT. Translated: CASNRGNTIYF.

This clonotype was detected many times. This chain links TRBV19 with TRBJ2-2; 7 positions agree with TRBD2. This CDR3 has 17 amino acids. J lost 0 bases, V lost 6 bases, and 10 bases had no gene match. The V gene's germline CDR1 is LNHDA and CDR2 SQIVND (reference sequence). The CDR3, as DNA: TGTGCCAGTAGGGAGCGTGTAGCGGGTGCGAACACCGGGGAGCTGTTTTTT. The encoded protein is CASRERVAGANTGELFF. The variable domain in full, completed from reference TRBV19 and TRBJ2-2, reads DGGITQSPKYLFRKEGQNVTLSCEQNLNHDAMYWYRQDPGQGLRLIYYSQIVNDFQKGDIAEGYSVSREKKESFPLTVTSAQKNPTAFYLCASRERVAGANTGELFFGEGSRLTVL.

This clonotype was picked up many times. The chain combines TRBV4-3 with TRBJ1-5, with a tentative D call TRBD1 (6 bases). V was shortened by 3 bases and J by 0 bases, with 12 bases between the two germline ends. The CDR3 is 16 amino acids. Germline V gene lookup returns CDR1 LGHNA and CDR2 YSLEER. CDR3 DNA: TGCGCCAGCAGCCACCTCCGGGGGCATAGCAATCAGCCCCAGCATTTT. It is translated as CASSHLRGHSNQPQHF.

This clonotype was found many times. This sequence joins TRBV7-3 and TRBJ2-1; TRBD1 agrees at 8 bases. Germline assignment: CDR1 SGHTA and CDR2 FQGTGA. V lost 5 bases and J lost 8; bases outside the gene matches: 8. The CDR3 consists of 14 residues. Written as DNA, the CDR3 is TGTGCCAGCAGCCCCGGACAGGGTTTCTATGAGCAGTTCTTC. This gives the protein CASSPGQGFYEQFF.

As for this clonotype: This may arise from a read error, as a much more abundant clone is one base away. This chain joins TRBV6-1 and TRBJ2-1; no definite D call. The CDR3 spans 16 residues. The germline gives CDR1 MNHNS, CDR2 SASEGT. The V and J ends lost 6 bases and 5 bases respectively, with 20 bases between them. The CDR3 loop is CASRPNRVGSHNEQFF. The CDR3 bases are TGTGCCAGCAGGCCAAACCGGGTGGGGTCCCACAATGAGCAGTTCTTC.

This clonotype showed up many times. The V and J genes are TRBV4-3 and TRBJ2-1; no clear D gene. CDR1 is LGHNA, CDR2 YSLEER, per germline. V was pared by 0 bases and J by 5 bases, with 14 bases between. There are 16 residues in the CDR3. The CDR3 here is CASSQDSPMPHNEQFF. The CDR3 DNA reads TGCGCCAGCAGCCAAGATTCGCCAATGCCGCACAATGAGCAGTTCTTC.